Below, one T cell receptor beta chain is given with its context. Its antigen is unidentified. This specimen comes from a study of glioma-infiltrating T cells after dendritic cell vaccination. The PCR used 60 V beta and 13 J beta primers. Profiled with immunoSEQ multiplex PCR; TCRdb holds only in-frame clones, not every one. The repertoire holds about 94,000 clones, with more than 70% as singletons. Time point in this sample: after dendritic cell vaccination, including at tumor progression/relapse. Isocitrate dehydrogenase mutation was absent in all glioblastoma patients. Regarding the study as a whole: No direct clonality-survival link was found; a diverse polyclonal response may matter.

Germline V CDR1 and CDR2: MDHEN, SYDVKM. The V gene lost 7 bases and the J gene lost 2 bases, with 12 bases spanning the gap. The CDR3 is 13 amino acids. The material was blood, obtained after dendritic cell vaccination. The V gene is TRBV28, the J gene TRBJ2-7, with D maybe TRBD1 (6 bases). This TCR came from a human donor with glioblastoma. CDR3 residues: CASKGDGPYEQYF. CDR3 sequence (DNA): TGTGCCAGCAAGGGGGACGGTCCCTACGAGCAGTACTTC.